Following are 26 T cell receptor beta chains from one sample sequenced in a study of blood T cell repertoires in COVID-19. Assay: immunoSEQ multiplex PCR; the TCRdb copy retains only in-frame clones and omits some. The table has fewer than 65,000 clones, over 75% seen once. Sequencing used peripheral blood. These receptors came from a woman aged 60-75 years with COVID-19, enrolled during active disease.

The chain is built from TRBV7-8 and TRBJ2-3; unclear D gene. The CDR3 extends over 12 amino acids. V lost 5 bases to trimming and J lost 0 bases, with 3 bases between them. Germline values: CDR1 SGHVS, CDR2 FQNEAQ. The CDR3 bases are TGTGCCAGCAGCCCGAGCACAGATACGCAGTATTTT. As protein: CASSPSTDTQYF.

The rearrangement links TRBV4-1 to TRBJ2-7, with D possibly matching TRBD2 (5 bases). Trimming stripped 3 bases from V and 6 bases from J, with 6 bases between. Looked up from germline, CDR1 is MGHRA and CDR2 is YSYEKL. There are 11 residues in the CDR3. This CDR3 reads CASSHTSEQYF. The CDR3 coding sequence is TGCGCCAGCAGCCACACTAGCGAGCAGTACTTC.

The chain couples TRBV5-1 to TRBJ2-7; D call uncertain. Looked up from germline, CDR1 is SGHRS and CDR2 is YFSETQ. The ends were cut back, 1 base at V and 3 bases at J, with 20 bases in the middle. This CDR3 region has 17 residues. CDR3 loop: CASSLNPVAGSYYEQYF. In nucleotides, the CDR3 is TGCGCCAGCAGCTTGAACCCCGTTGCTGGCAGTTACTACGAGCAGTACTTC.

V usage is TRBV27 and J usage is TRBJ2-1; D is perhaps TRBD2 (6 bases). Trimming cost V 4 bases and J 1 base, with 14 bases left between them. Germline-derived CDR1 and CDR2 are MNHEY and SMNVEV (reference sequence). This CDR3 spans 16 amino acids. CDR3 in amino acids: CASSSAGGISYNEQFF. The CDR3, as DNA: TGTGCCAGCAGTTCCGCCGGAGGGATTTCCTACAATGAGCAGTTCTTC.

The rearrangement uses TRBV30 and TRBJ1-6; D not certain. CDR1 and CDR2 (germline): GTSNPN, SVGIG (reference sequence). Trimming took off 2 bases at V and 10 bases at J, with 6 bases between the two ends. The CDR3 length is 11 residues. CDR3 DNA sequence: TGTGCCTGGAGTCTTGGCTCACCCCTCCACTTT. Residues: CAWSLGSPLHF. The whole variable domain, remainder taken from reference TRBV30 and TRBJ1-6, is SQTIHQWPATLVQPVGSPLSLECTVEGTSNPNLYWYRQAAGRGLQLLFYSVGIGQISSEVPQNLSASRPQDRQFILSSKKLLLSDSGFYLCAWSLGSPLHFGNGTRLTVT.

The chain links TRBV6-5 to TRBJ1-5; 10 nucleotides align to TRBD1. The CDR3 runs to 15 residues. Germline CDR1 is MNHEY and CDR2 is SVGAGI. V was pared by 5 bases and J by 5 bases, with 6 bases of the junction left unmatched. For the CDR3, the DNA is TGTGCCAGCAGTCCACGGACAGGGGGGGATCAGCCCCAGCATTTT. This codes for CASSPRTGGDQPQHF.

CDR3 region: CASSGTGSNSPLHF. The CDR3 DNA is TGTGCCAGCTCCGGGACAGGGAGCAATTCACCCCTCCACTTT. The genes are TRBV25-1 and TRBJ1-6; 9 bases map to TRBD1. The length of the CDR3 is 14 residues. CDR1 is MGHDK, CDR2 SYGVNS, per germline. J gave up 7 bases and V 8 bases, and 6 bases lay outside the gene matches.

V usage is TRBV5-1 and J usage is TRBJ2-1; 7 positions agree with TRBD2. In germline, CDR1 is SGHRS, CDR2 YFSETQ. CDR3 length: 15 residues. V was clipped by 5 bases and J by 6 bases; unmatched bases: 11. The CDR3 region is CASRPAGVGLNEQFF. CDR3 nucleotides: TGCGCCAGCAGACCCGCGGGAGTTGGGCTCAATGAGCAGTTCTTC.

The chain has TRBV28 and TRBJ2-7; 11 bases fit TRBD2. The CDR3 runs 16 residues. The ends lost 3 bases at V and 3 bases at J; junction bases unmatched: 7. Germline-derived CDR1 and CDR2 are MDHEN and SYDVKM. The CDR3 DNA is TGTGCCAGCAGTTTTGTAACTAGCGGGAGTCTCTACGAGCAGTACTTC. Its protein product is CASSFVTSGSLYEQYF.

This sequence joins TRBV5-1 and TRBJ1-2; 8 nucleotides agree with TRBD1. The CDR3 runs to 14 residues. Germline V gives CDR1 SGHRS, CDR2 YFSETQ. The J segment lost 8 bases and the V segment lost 4 bases, leaving 10 bases of the junction unmatched. CDR3 in amino acids: CASSPGGAGWGYTF. CDR3 nucleotide sequence: TGCGCCAGCAGCCCAGGGGGCGCGGGTTGGGGCTACACCTTC. Supplemented by reference TRBV5-1 and TRBJ1-2, the full variable domain reads KAGVTQTPRYLIKTRGQQVTLSCSPISGHRSVSWYQQTPGQGLQFLFEYFSETQRNKGNFPGRFSGRQFSNSRSEMNVSTLELGDSALYLCASSPGGAGWGYTFGSGTRLTVV.

The rearrangement links TRBV4-3 to TRBJ2-7, with TRBD1 matching 8 bases. After removal of 4 bases from V and 4 bases from J, the junction contained 6 bases not matched to a gene. Germline values: CDR1 LGHNA, CDR2 YSLEER. The length of the CDR3 is 14 residues. In nucleotides, the CDR3 is TGCGCCAGCAGCCGAATGACAGGGGTTTACGAGCAGTACTTC. Translating gives CASSRMTGVYEQYF.

The chain combines TRBV7-9 with TRBJ2-7; 13 nucleotides agree with TRBD2. CDR1 and CDR2 from the germline V gene are SEHNR and FQNEAQ (reference sequence). With V trimmed by 0 bases and J by 2 bases, 7 bases remained unmatched. CDR3 length equals 18 residues. CDR3 in DNA: TGTGCCAGCAGCTTAGCGGCCGGGACTAGCGGGGTGCCCTACGAGCAGTACTTC. Protein: CASSLAAGTSGVPYEQYF. Full variable domain (rest looked up from reference TRBV7-9 and TRBJ2-7): DTGVSQNPRHKITKRGQNVTFRCDPISEHNRLYWYRQTLGQGPEFLTYFQNEAQLEKSRLLSDRFSAERPKGSFSTLEIQRTEQGDSAMYLCASSLAAGTSGVPYEQYFGPGTRLTVT.

The V gene is TRBV6-5, the J gene TRBJ1-2, with D possibly being TRBD1 (6 bases). This CDR3 comprises 13 residues. V lost 8 bases and J 4 bases, leaving 14 bases between the germline ends. The germline gives CDR1 MNHEY, CDR2 SVGAGI. This chain's CDR3 is CASGGGSRYGYTF. CDR3 coding DNA: TGTGCCAGCGGGGGGGGCAGCCGCTATGGCTACACCTTC.

V usage is TRBV6-6 and J usage is TRBJ1-2; weak D call: TRBD1 (5 bases). The CDR3 runs 15 residues. Trimming removed 0 bases from V and 2 bases from J, with 10 bases in between. CDR1 is MNHNY, CDR2 SVGAGI, per germline (reference sequence). The CDR3 region is CASSYSGEDNYGYTF. The CDR3 coding sequence is TGTGCCAGCAGTTACTCAGGGGAGGACAACTATGGCTACACCTTC.

The chain joins TRBV19 to TRBJ2-7; perhaps TRBD2 as D (6 bases). Trimming took 3 bases from V and 1 from J, leaving 16 bases between them. The CDR3 runs 16 residues. Germline assignment: CDR1 LNHDA and CDR2 SQIVND (reference sequence). CDR3 in DNA: TGTGCCAGTAGTATTATGCTAGCGTTAAGGTCCTACGAGCAGTACTTC. It specifies CASSIMLALRSYEQYF.

This sequence joins TRBV10-3 and TRBJ2-5; a possible D gene is TRBD1 (5 bases). This CDR3 is built from 16 residues. Deletions cut 6 bases from V and 2 bases from J, with 19 bases between. Germline V CDR1 and CDR2: ENHRY, SYGVKD. The CDR3 DNA reads as TGTGCCATCAGCCGACACAGGCTGGGTGAGCAAGAGACCCAGTACTTC. Translating gives CAISRHRLGEQETQYF.

The V and J genes are TRBV11-1 and TRBJ2-7, with 8 bases fitting TRBD2. The V segment lost 2 bases and the J segment 1 base; nucleotides outside the gene matches: 4. This CDR3 is built from 15 residues. Germline lookup yields CDR1 SGHAT and CDR2 FQDESV (reference sequence). The CDR3 region has the DNA TGTGCCAGCAGCTTAACTCCGGGGGGGTCCTACGAGCAGTACTTC. The encoded protein is CASSLTPGGSYEQYF.

The genes are TRBV4-2 and TRBJ2-7; 8 nucleotides align to TRBD1. Germline values: CDR1 LGHNA, CDR2 YNFKEQ. The V segment lost 0 bases and the J segment 2 bases; nucleotides outside the gene matches: 3. The CDR3 length is 15 residues. CDR3 nucleotide sequence: TGTGCCAGCAGCCAAGACAGGGGGCAGACCTACGAGCAGTACTTC. It codes for CASSQDRGQTYEQYF.

The gene calls are TRBV24-1 and TRBJ2-1; D perhaps matches TRBD1 (6 bases). Per the germline V gene, CDR1 is KGHDR and CDR2 is SFDVKD. This CDR3 has 15 amino acids. Trimming cost V 3 bases and J 6 bases, with 14 bases left between them. CDR3 region: CATSDPSIGGNEQFF. The CDR3 bases are TGTGCCACCAGTGATCCCTCCATAGGGGGCAATGAGCAGTTCTTC.

CDR3: CASSLRTSNEKLFF. The CDR3 nucleotides are TGCGCCAGCAGCTTGAGGACAAGCAATGAAAAACTGTTTTTT. This sequence joins TRBV5-1 and TRBJ1-4, with D possibly matching TRBD1 (5 bases). Per germline, CDR1 SGHRS and CDR2 YFSETQ. V lost 1 base and J 5 bases, leaving 9 bases between the germline ends. This CDR3 is 14 amino acids long.

The rearrangement links TRBV27 to TRBJ1-5; D might be TRBD1 (6 bases). V lost 2 bases, J lost 8 bases, and 10 bases lay in between. Per the germline V gene, CDR1 is MNHEY and CDR2 is SMNVEV (reference sequence). The CDR3 spans 13 residues. In DNA, the CDR3 is TGTGCCAGCAGTTTACAGGGGCAAAAGCCCCAGCATTTT. It is translated as CASSLQGQKPQHF.

J is TRBJ2-2 and V is TRBV6-5; D perhaps matches TRBD2 (5 bases). Germline V gives CDR1 MNHEY, CDR2 SVGAGI. V was shortened by 6 bases and J by 0 bases, with 11 bases between the two germline ends. The CDR3 is 15 residues long. In nucleotides, the CDR3 is TGTGCCAGCAGAGCGGACCGTTCGAACACCGGGGAGCTGTTTTTT. The encoded protein is CASRADRSNTGELFF.

J is TRBJ2-1 and V is TRBV4-3, with 9 nucleotides matching TRBD2. J was trimmed by 1 base and V by 4 bases; bases with no gene match: 5. Per germline, CDR1 LGHNA and CDR2 YSLEER. The CDR3 extends over 16 amino acids. The CDR3 region is CASSLRSGRSYNEQFF. The CDR3 DNA reads TGCGCCAGCAGCCTTCGCAGCGGGAGGTCCTACAATGAGCAGTTCTTC.

The rearrangement uses TRBV4-1 and TRBJ2-7, with 10 bases fitting TRBD2. This CDR3 region has 15 residues. Germline CDR1 and CDR2: MGHRA and YSYEKL. V dropped 0 bases and J dropped 5; count of bases not matched to a gene: 4. CDR3: CASSQETGLADEQYF. The DNA for the CDR3 is TGCGCCAGCAGCCAAGAGACCGGACTAGCGGACGAGCAGTACTTC.

This sequence joins TRBV18 and TRBJ2-1; TRBD2 might be the D (5 bases). The V end lost 6 bases, the J end lost 5 bases, and 14 bases lay between the germline ends. The CDR3 has 14 amino acids. CDR1 and CDR2 from the germline V gene are KGHSH and LQKENI. For the CDR3, the DNA is TGTGCCAGCTCCCGTCGGGGTAGTAACAATGAGCAGTTCTTC. Translation: CASSRRGSNNEQFF.

This rearrangement joins TRBV9 to TRBJ2-2; D gene uncertain. Trimming removed 2 bases from V and 6 bases from J, with 11 bases in between. Germline assignment: CDR1 SGDLS and CDR2 YYNGEE. The CDR3 length is 14 residues. CDR3 coding DNA: TGTGCCAGCAGCGTGGGTCCCCAGGCCGGGGAGCTGTTTTTT. It encodes CASSVGPQAGELFF.